Listed below are T cell receptor beta chains from one sample, sequenced in a study of blood T cell repertoires in COVID-19. Data came from immunoSEQ multiplex PCR; TCRdb stores just in-frame clones and leaves some out. The sample has about 270,000 clones; 84% are singletons. The sample comprised peripheral blood. All receptors derive from a human donor in a cohort sampled during active COVID-19. The CDR3 runs from the conserved cysteine through the conserved F or W. Each record gives: V gene, D gene, J gene, clone size, CDR3 protein, CDR3 DNA. D genes are given only for firm matches. Only some rows state a clone size, as once, few, many or a class for expanded clones.

>TRBV28|NA|TRBJ1-4|NA
CASSPPGGGNEKLFF
TGTGCCAGCAGCCCTCCGGGGGGGGGAAATGAAAAACTGTTTTTT
>TRBV7-9|NA|TRBJ1-2|NA
CASSLDGDGYTF
TGTGCCAGCAGCTTAGACGGAGATGGCTACACCTTC
>TRBV12-3/TRBV12-4|NA|TRBJ2-7|NA
CASSLAGREQYF
TGTGCCAGCAGTTTAGCGGGGCGTGAGCAGTACTTC
>TRBV6-1|NA|TRBJ1-1|NA
CASSDPDKNTEAFF
TGTGCCAGCAGTGACCCGGACAAGAACACTGAAGCTTTCTTT
>TRBV24-1|TRBD2|TRBJ2-3|NA
CATSDTSASTDTQYF
TGTGCCACCAGTGATACTAGCGCTAGCACAGATACGCAGTATTTT
>TRBV18|NA|TRBJ1-6|NA
CASSPTGGNSPLHF
TGTGCCAGCTCACCGACAGGTGGGAATTCACCCCTCCACTTT
>TRBV18|TRBD2|TRBJ2-7|NA
CASSPSGSEQYF
TGTGCCAGCTCACCTAGCGGGAGCGAGCAGTACTTC
>TRBV18|TRBD1|TRBJ2-1|NA
CASSPRPGTGGRNEQFF
TGTGCCAGCTCACCACGGCCCGGGACAGGGGGTCGGAATGAGCAGTTCTTC
>TRBV21-1|NA|TRBJ1-2|NA
CASSRGAKSTFNYGYTF
TGTGCCAGCAGTCGGGGGGCTAAATCGACCTTTAACTATGGCTACACCTTC
>TRBV6-6|TRBD2|TRBJ2-3|NA
CASSKGLAGDTQYF
TGTGCCAGCAGTAAGGGACTAGCGGGCGATACGCAGTATTTT
>TRBV4-2|TRBD2|TRBJ2-7|NA
CASSQTGLAERTTYEQYF
TGTGCCAGCAGCCAAACTGGACTAGCGGAACGAACTACCTACGAGCAGTACTTC
>TRBV15|TRBD1|TRBJ1-2|NA
CATSSPLNRGTDGYTF
TGTGCCACCAGCAGTCCCTTGAACAGGGGGACCGATGGCTACACCTTC
>TRBV27|TRBD1|TRBJ2-1|NA
CASSLSTAGGIHEQFF
TGTGCCAGCAGTTTATCGACGGCAGGGGGCATTCATGAGCAGTTCTTC
>TRBV27|NA|TRBJ2-1|NA
CASSLTASYNEQFF
TGTGCCAGCAGTTTGACAGCCTCCTACAATGAGCAGTTCTTC
>TRBV7-3|TRBD2|TRBJ2-7|NA
CASSTGLAGDYEQYF
TGTGCCAGCAGCACGGGACTAGCGGGGGACTACGAGCAGTACTTC
>TRBV15|NA|TRBJ1-5|NA
CATSRDLVGLLGQPQHF
TGTGCCACCAGCAGAGATCTGGTCGGACTCCTCGGTCAGCCCCAGCATTTT
>TRBV7-9|TRBD1|TRBJ1-2|few
CASSQGTDYGYTF
TGTGCCAGCAGCCAGGGGACAGACTATGGCTACACCTTC
>TRBV7-8|NA|TRBJ1-1|NA
CASSKHGQNTEAFF
TGTGCCAGCAGCAAACATGGGCAGAACACTGAAGCTTTCTTT
>TRBV28|NA|TRBJ2-4|NA
CASSFWRGLAKNIQYF
TGTGCCAGCAGTTTCTGGCGGGGGCTGGCCAAAAACATTCAGTACTTC
>TRBV5-4|TRBD1|TRBJ2-1|once
CASSFKGAVDNEQFF
TGTGCCAGCAGCTTTAAGGGGGCTGTCGACAATGAGCAGTTCTTC
>TRBV7-2|NA|TRBJ2-5|NA
CASSLASQGFQETQYF
TGTGCCAGCAGCTTAGCAAGTCAGGGATTCCAAGAGACCCAGTACTTC
>TRBV18|NA|TRBJ2-1|NA
CASSPSSEQFF
TGTGCCAGCTCACCTAGCAGTGAGCAGTTCTTC
>TRBV10-1|NA|TRBJ2-5|many
CASSESGGETQYF
TGCGCCAGCAGTGAGTCGGGAGGAGAGACCCAGTACTTC
>TRBV27|TRBD1|TRBJ1-1|NA
CASSLGKGTGGTEAFF
TGTGCCAGCAGTTTAGGGAAGGGGACAGGGGGCACTGAAGCTTTCTTT
>TRBV6-5|TRBD1|TRBJ1-6|NA
CASRDRDRDNSPLHF
TGTGCCAGCAGGGACCGGGACAGGGATAATTCACCCCTCCACTTT
>TRBV5-4|TRBD2|TRBJ2-7|NA
CASSLELASYEQYF
TGTGCCAGCAGCTTGGAACTAGCGTCCTACGAGCAGTACTTC
>TRBV7-9|NA|TRBJ1-1|NA
CASSSLGGRGGEAFF
TGTGCCAGCAGCTCGCTGGGGGGGCGCGGCGGTGAAGCTTTCTTT
>TRBV28|TRBD1|TRBJ1-1|NA
CASSDRDRGGWNTEAFF
TGTGCCAGCAGTGACCGGGACAGGGGGGGGTGGAACACTGAAGCTTTCTTT
>TRBV28|TRBD1|TRBJ1-1|NA
CASSLVRDRAVAFF
TGTGCCAGCAGTTTAGTCCGGGACAGGGCGGTAGCTTTCTTT
>TRBV3-1/TRBV3-2|NA|TRBJ1-1|NA
CASSLLGGGLSEAFF
TGTGCCAGCAGCCTCCTAGGGGGGGGACTCAGTGAAGCTTTCTTT
>TRBV7-3|TRBD2|TRBJ2-2|many
CASSSLAGGPGELFF
TGTGCCAGCAGCTCGCTAGCGGGAGGGCCCGGGGAGCTGTTTTTT
>TRBV28|NA|TRBJ1-2|NA
CASRVQGGVGYTF
TGTGCCAGCAGGGTACAGGGTGGGGTTGGCTACACCTTC
>TRBV7-2|TRBD2|TRBJ2-7|once
CASRGGHNPTSGNAYEQYF
TGTGCCAGCAGAGGAGGGCATAACCCGACTAGCGGGAACGCCTACGAGCAGTACTTC
>TRBV5-4|TRBD1|TRBJ1-6|few
CASSLGSGQGGSPLHF
TGTGCCAGCAGCTTGGGCAGCGGTCAGGGGGGATCACCCCTCCACTTT
>TRBV6-1|NA|TRBJ1-5|NA
CASSEFGRVLSQPQHF
TGTGCCAGCAGTGAATTCGGCAGGGTTTTGAGTCAGCCCCAGCATTTT
>TRBV7-9|NA|TRBJ2-5|NA
CASSLRLQETQYF
TGTGCCAGCAGCCTCCGGTTGCAAGAGACCCAGTACTTC
>TRBV5-1|NA|TRBJ2-1|NA
CASSLSPFIDYNEQFF
TGCGCCAGCAGTCTTTCCCCCTTCATAGATTACAATGAGCAGTTCTTC
>TRBV28|NA|TRBJ1-2|once
CASSRRGYGYTF
TGTGCCAGCAGTCGCAGGGGCTATGGCTACACCTTC